A selection of T cell receptor beta chains follows, all from one sample in a study of shared clonotypes between healthy human individuals. TCRdb keeps only in-frame clones here, not all; method: immunoSEQ multiplex PCR. The sample holds some 2.3 million clones, 85% to 95% seen once. Sequencing was performed on naive CD4+ T cells from PBMCs. The source of these receptors is a man aged 18 to 30 in good health. Some clones in this sample may be carry-over from other donors' samples. Both conserved end residues are part of each CDR3. The D gene is left open where the match is weak. The size field is filled for only some rows; it gives once, few, many or a size class.

D	size	V	J	DNA	CDR3
-	-	TRBV29-1	TRBJ2-1	TGCAGCGTTGGGCTATATCTGGGCGGCAATGAGCAGTTCTTC	CSVGLYLGGNEQFF
-	-	TRBV6-5	TRBJ2-7	TGTGCCAGCAGGTCCGTGAACGAGCAGTACTTC	CASRSVNEQYF
-	-	TRBV14	TRBJ1-1	TGTGCCAGCAGCCAAAGAGAGGGGAGGACTGAAGCTTTCTTT	CASSQREGRTEAFF
-	-	TRBV30	TRBJ1-5	TGTGCCTGGAGTGTGCAGGGGAGTAAGCTCCAGCATTTT	CAWSVQGSKLQHF
-	-	TRBV7-8	TRBJ2-1	TGTGCCAGCAGCTTAGTCAGAAACTCCTACAATGAGCAGTTCTTC	CASSLVRNSYNEQFF
-	-	TRBV11-2	TRBJ2-1	TGTGCCAGCAGCTTATCCATTGAGCAGTTCTTC	CASSLSIEQFF
-	few	TRBV9	TRBJ1-3	TGTGCCAGCAGCGTCGGGAGGGGTTCTGGAAACACCATATATTTT	CASSVGRGSGNTIYF
-	-	TRBV28	TRBJ1-4	TGTGCCAGCAGCCTCGGGGGGGGAACTAATGAAAAACTGTTTTTT	CASSLGGGTNEKLFF
-	-	TRBV4-3	TRBJ1-4	TGCGCCAGCAGCCAAGATTCGGGCAGACAAAATGAAAAACTGTTTTTT	CASSQDSGRQNEKLFF
TRBD1	-	TRBV6-1	TRBJ1-1	TGTGCCAGCAGGACAGGGATCATGAACACTGAAGCTTTCTTT	CASRTGIMNTEAFF
TRBD1	once	TRBV5-6	TRBJ2-7	TGTGCCAGCAGCTTGGTGGGGACAGCCTACGAGCAGTACTTC	CASSLVGTAYEQYF
-	-	TRBV28	TRBJ2-7	TGTGCCAGCAGTCTGCAAGACGGACAGACCTACGAGCAGTACTTC	CASSLQDGQTYEQYF
-	-	TRBV6-5	TRBJ1-1	TGTGCCAGCAGTACAGGGATGAACACTGAAGCTTTCTTT	CASSTGMNTEAFF
-	-	TRBV5-1	TRBJ1-2	TGCGCCAGCAGCATCCAGGGTGACGGCTACACCTTC	CASSIQGDGYTF
TRBD1	once	TRBV5-1	TRBJ2-5	TGCGCCAGCAGCTTGACAGGGGCGAGGTACCAAGAGACCCAGTACTTC	CASSLTGARYQETQYF
TRBD1	-	TRBV19	TRBJ2-7	TGTGCCAGTAGTATCGGACAGGGGGTCTCCTACGAGCAGTACTTC	CASSIGQGVSYEQYF
-	-	TRBV18	TRBJ2-2	TGTGCCAGCTCACCATCTAGCGTGAACACCGGGGAGCTGTTTTTT	CASSPSSVNTGELFF
-	-	TRBV5-1	TRBJ1-2	TGCGCCAGCAGCATCCTACCGGCAGGTTCTCACTATGGCTACACCTTC	CASSILPAGSHYGYTF
TRBD1	-	TRBV5-1	TRBJ1-4	TGCGCCAGCAGCTTCGCGACAGGGAACGAAAAACTGTTTTTT	CASSFATGNEKLFF
TRBD2	-	TRBV9	TRBJ2-7	TGTGCCAGCAGCGTTAGCGGGAGGGAGGACGAGCAGTACTTC	CASSVSGREDEQYF
-	-	TRBV6-1	TRBJ1-4	TGTGCCAGCAGGCCCAGTTATGAAAAACTGTTTTTT	CASRPSYEKLFF
TRBD2	-	TRBV27	TRBJ2-5	TGTGCCAGCAGCTCCTACCGGGCTAGCGGGAAGGTGGAGACCCAGTACTTC	CASSSYRASGKVETQYF
-	once	TRBV10-3	TRBJ2-1	TGTGCCATCAGTAGCCGGGACCCAGGCGGCGGTTCCTACAATGAGCAGTTCTTC	CAISSRDPGGGSYNEQFF
-	-	TRBV2	TRBJ1-4	TGTGCCAGCTGGCAGGGATATGAAAAACTGTTTTTT	CASWQGYEKLFF
TRBD1	-	TRBV5-4	TRBJ1-1	TGTGCCAGCAGCTTCGGGAAGGGAGGGGGCTATCGCATTGAAGCTTTCTTT	CASSFGKGGGYRIEAFF
-	-	TRBV28	TRBJ1-3	TGTGCCAGCAGTTCTAAAGTTCCTGGAAACACCATATATTTT	CASSSKVPGNTIYF
TRBD1	-	TRBV10-3	TRBJ2-7	TGTGCCATCAGTGACGCCGACAGGGGGCCTGTGTACGAGCAGTACTTC	CAISDADRGPVYEQYF
TRBD2	-	TRBV7-6	TRBJ2-5	TGTGCCAGCCGAGGGACTAGCGGGAGGGCCTGGGAGACCCAGTACTTC	CASRGTSGRAWETQYF
TRBD2	-	TRBV27	TRBJ2-3	TGTGCCAGCAGTTTATCCGGGCGGGAGGCCACTACGCAGTATTTT	CASSLSGREATTQYF
-	-	TRBV19	TRBJ2-1	TGTGCCAGTAGTTTCAGCTGGGATGAGCAGTTCTTC	CASSFSWDEQFF
-	-	TRBV6-6	TRBJ2-1	TGTGCCAGCAGAAAAGGGGAGGGGGCGACCTACAATGAGCAGTTCTTC	CASRKGEGATYNEQFF
-	-	TRBV27	TRBJ2-7	TGTGCCAGCAGTTTACCAGACAGCTACGAGCAGTACTTC	CASSLPDSYEQYF
-	-	TRBV29-1	TRBJ2-7	TGCAGCGTTGCAGGTAGGGGCACCTACGAGCAGTACTTC	CSVAGRGTYEQYF
-	-	TRBV7-9	TRBJ2-2	TGTGCCAGCAGCAAGCTAGAGGAATCGAACACCGGGGAGCTGTTTTTT	CASSKLEESNTGELFF
-	-	TRBV6-6	TRBJ2-2	TGTGCCAGCAGCCAACAGGGGAACACCGGGGAGCTGTTTTTT	CASSQQGNTGELFF
-	-	TRBV27	TRBJ2-7	TGTGCCAGCAGTTTCTACGGCGGAGCCAGCTCCTACGAGCAGTACTTC	CASSFYGGASSYEQYF
-	-	TRBV7-9	TRBJ1-1	TGTGCCAGCAGCTTAGTATCTGACACTGAAGCTTTCTTT	CASSLVSDTEAFF
-	-	TRBV7-8	TRBJ1-1	TGTGCCAGCACCCAGGCGGAGGCGAGCACTGAAGCTTTCTTT	CASTQAEASTEAFF
-	-	TRBV5-1	TRBJ1-5	TGCGCCAGCAGCTTCGCGGGGCAAGGCAATCAGCCCCAGCATTTT	CASSFAGQGNQPQHF
-	-	TRBV19	TRBJ2-3	TGTGCCAGCCGAAACGGGCGAATCATAAAGAGCACAGATACGCAGTATTTT	CASRNGRIIKSTDTQYF
TRBD1	-	TRBV28	TRBJ2-2	TGTGCCAGCAGTTCTCTCGCTTGGGGACAGGAAACCGGGGAGCTGTTTTTT	CASSSLAWGQETGELFF